This T cell receptor beta chain was observed in a study of cytomegalovirus exposure and HLA in healthy donors. Study-level information: The Caucasian-associated ancestry cluster contained 65% to 85% of the approximately 420 genotyped donors.

Use of 60 Vbeta and 13 Jbeta primers characterized the PCR. Produced via immunoSEQ multiplex PCR; TCRdb's table is partial and in-frame only. Of some 110,000 clones in the sample, approximately 77% were seen once. This CDR3 contains 16 residues. Trimming removed 1 base at V and 5 bases at J, with 18 bases between. Germline CDR1 reads MGHRA; CDR2 reads YSYEKL. Notes on this clone: Its antigen is unidentified.

Study results and caveats: Sequencing depth roughly uniform across donors was assumed in presence/absence analyses. There were 150 or so TCR beta chains listed as cytomegalovirus-associated.

What was sequenced was PBMCs. The chain uses TRBV4-1 and TRBJ2-7; weak D call: TRBD1 (6 bases). This TCR was recovered from a man aged 50 or older in good health and CMV-seropositive. CDR3 protein: CASSQGLGQGFHEQYF. The CDR3 region has the DNA TGCGCCAGCAGCCAAGGGCTTGGGCAGGGGTTCCACGAGCAGTACTTC.